The entry that follows covers one T cell receptor beta chain sequence. What it binds is not known. The data belong to a study of shared clonotypes between healthy human individuals. Overall study results and limits: Non-shared clonotypes had lower generation probabilities than those shared by all four donors.

J was trimmed by 6 bases and V by 3 bases; bases with no gene match: 6. Germline CDR1 is MNHNS and CDR2 is SASEGT. The CDR3 consists of 16 residues. In the sorted-subset replicate PCRs, around 220 ng DNA, around 32,000 T cell genomes, was used. Generated by immunoSEQ multiplex PCR, the TCRdb table keeps only in-frame clones and is missing some. The table lists more than 1 million clones, approximately 80% of them singletons. The chain has TRBV6-1 and TRBJ2-1; the match to TRBD2 covers 12 bases. The clonotype was recovered from a man aged 18 to 30 in good health. Some clones in this sample may be carry-over from other donors' samples. The material sequenced was memory CD4+ T cells from PBMCs. Subset in this sample: CD45RA-negative fraction. CDR3 DNA: TGTGCCAGCAGTGACCGACTAGCGGGAGCATTCAATGAGCAGTTCTTC. Residues: CASSDRLAGAFNEQFF.